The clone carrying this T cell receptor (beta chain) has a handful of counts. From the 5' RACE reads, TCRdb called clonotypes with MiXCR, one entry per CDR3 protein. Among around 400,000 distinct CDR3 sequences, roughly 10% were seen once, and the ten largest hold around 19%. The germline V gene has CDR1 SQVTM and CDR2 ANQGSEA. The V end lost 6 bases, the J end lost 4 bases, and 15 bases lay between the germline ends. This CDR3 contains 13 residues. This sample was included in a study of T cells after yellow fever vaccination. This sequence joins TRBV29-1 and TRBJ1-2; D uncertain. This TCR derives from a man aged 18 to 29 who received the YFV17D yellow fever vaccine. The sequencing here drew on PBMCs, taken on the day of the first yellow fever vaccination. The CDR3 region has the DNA TGCAGCGTCTCAGCGGGCCTCCGCTATGGCTACACCTTC. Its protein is CSVSAGLRYGYTF.